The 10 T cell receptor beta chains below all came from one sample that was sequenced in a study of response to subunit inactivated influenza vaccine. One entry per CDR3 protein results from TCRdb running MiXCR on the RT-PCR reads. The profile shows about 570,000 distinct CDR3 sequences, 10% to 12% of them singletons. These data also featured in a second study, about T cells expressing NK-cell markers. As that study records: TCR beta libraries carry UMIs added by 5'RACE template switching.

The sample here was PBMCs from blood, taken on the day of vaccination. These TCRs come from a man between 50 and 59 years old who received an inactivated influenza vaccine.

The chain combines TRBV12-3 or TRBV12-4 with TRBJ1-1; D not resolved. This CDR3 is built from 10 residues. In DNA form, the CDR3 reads TGTGAATCAGGGAACACTGAAGCTTTCTTT. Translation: CESGNTEAFF.

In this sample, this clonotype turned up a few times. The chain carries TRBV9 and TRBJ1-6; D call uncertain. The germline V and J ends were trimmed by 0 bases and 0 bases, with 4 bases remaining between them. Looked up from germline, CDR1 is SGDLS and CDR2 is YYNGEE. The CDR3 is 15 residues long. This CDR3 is CASSVVGSYNSPLHF. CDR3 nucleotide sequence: TGTGCCAGCAGCGTAGTCGGCTCCTATAATTCACCCCTCCACTTT.

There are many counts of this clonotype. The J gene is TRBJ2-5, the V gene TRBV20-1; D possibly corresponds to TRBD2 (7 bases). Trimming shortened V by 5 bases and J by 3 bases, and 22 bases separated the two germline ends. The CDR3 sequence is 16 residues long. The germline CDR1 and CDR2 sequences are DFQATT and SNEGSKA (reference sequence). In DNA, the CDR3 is TGCAGTGCTCCAACGGGGGGCGGACGTCTTAAAGAGACCCAGTACTTC. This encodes CSAPTGGGRLKETQYF.

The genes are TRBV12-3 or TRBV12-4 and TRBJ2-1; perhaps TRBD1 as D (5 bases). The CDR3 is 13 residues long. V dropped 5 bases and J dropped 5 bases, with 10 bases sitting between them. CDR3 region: CASSDRQNNEQFF. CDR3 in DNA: TGTGCCAGCAGTGACCGACAGAACAATGAGCAGTTCTTC.

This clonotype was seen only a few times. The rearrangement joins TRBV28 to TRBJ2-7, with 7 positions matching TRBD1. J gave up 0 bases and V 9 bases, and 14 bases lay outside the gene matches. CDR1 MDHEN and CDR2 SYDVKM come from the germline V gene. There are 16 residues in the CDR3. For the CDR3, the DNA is TGTGCCAGTGAAGGGGGCAGGTTCGATAGCTCCTACGAGCAGTACTTC. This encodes CASEGGRFDSSYEQYF.

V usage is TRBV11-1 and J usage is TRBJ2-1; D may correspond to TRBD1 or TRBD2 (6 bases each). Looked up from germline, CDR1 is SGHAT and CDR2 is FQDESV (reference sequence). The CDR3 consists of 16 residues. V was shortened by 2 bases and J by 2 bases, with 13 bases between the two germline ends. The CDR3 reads CASSLYGGRAYNEQFF. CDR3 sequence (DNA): TGTGCCAGCAGCTTATATGGGGGGCGAGCCTACAATGAGCAGTTCTTC.

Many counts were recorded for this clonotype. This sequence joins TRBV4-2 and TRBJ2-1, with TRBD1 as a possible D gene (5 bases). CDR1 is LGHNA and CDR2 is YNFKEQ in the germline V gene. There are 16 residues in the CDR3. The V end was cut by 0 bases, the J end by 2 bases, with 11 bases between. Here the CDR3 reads CASSQDPGIPYNEQFF. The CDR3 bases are TGTGCCAGCAGCCAAGACCCAGGGATCCCCTACAATGAGCAGTTCTTC.

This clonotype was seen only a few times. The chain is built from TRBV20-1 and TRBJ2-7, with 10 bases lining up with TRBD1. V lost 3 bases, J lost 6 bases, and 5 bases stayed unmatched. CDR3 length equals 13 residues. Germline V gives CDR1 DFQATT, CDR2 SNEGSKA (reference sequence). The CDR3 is CSASTDRGPEQYF. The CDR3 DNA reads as TGCAGTGCTAGTACCGACAGGGGGCCCGAGCAGTACTTC.

CDR3 bases: TGCAGTGCTAAGTCGGCGAGCAATCAGCCCCAGCATTTT. It is translated as CSAKSASNQPQHF. The chain carries TRBV20-1 and TRBJ1-5; no reliable D call. The V gene lost 4 bases and the J gene lost 1 base, with 8 bases spanning the gap. Germline CDR1 DFQATT, CDR2 SNEGSKA (reference sequence). CDR3 length equals 13 residues.

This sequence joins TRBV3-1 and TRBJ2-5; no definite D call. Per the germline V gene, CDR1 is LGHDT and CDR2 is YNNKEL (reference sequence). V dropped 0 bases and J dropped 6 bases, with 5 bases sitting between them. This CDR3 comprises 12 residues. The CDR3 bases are TGTGCCAGCAGCCAAGATCTAAAGACCCAGTACTTC. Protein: CASSQDLKTQYF.